This T cell receptor beta chain was sequenced during a study of neoadjuvant anti-PD-1 for oral cavity cancer. Assay used: immunoSEQ multiplex PCR; TCRdb lists only in-frame clones, some missing. The table has more than 15,000 clones, roughly 70% seen once. The germline gives CDR1 SGDLS, CDR2 YYNGEE. Trimming cost V 2 bases and J 4 bases, with 12 bases left between them. This CDR3 has 14 amino acids. Stage II-IVA oral cavity squamous cell carcinoma was new and untreated by systemic or radiation therapy. The patients had HPV-negative, locally advanced oral cavity squamous cell carcinoma. This clonotype was obtained from a person aged 40 to 85 with oral cavity squamous cell carcinoma. The chain uses TRBV9 and TRBJ1-1, with a tentative D call TRBD1 (5 bases). The sample in question was PBMCs, obtained before nivolumab (anti-PD-1) treatment. The CDR3 is CASSVRVSGTEAFF. CDR3 nucleotide sequence: TGTGCCAGCAGCGTCAGGGTAAGCGGCACTGAAGCTTTCTTT.